Each of the 20 T cell receptor beta chains below was sequenced from the same sample in a study of blood T cell repertoires in COVID-19. Profiling relied on immunoSEQ multiplex PCR, and the TCRdb table lists in-frame clones only, not all of them. Among around 620,000 clones, 85% to 90% were seen once, and the ten largest hold approximately 0.3%. The sequenced sample was peripheral blood. Every receptor here comes from a woman younger than 35 with acute or convalescent COVID-19.

The table lists this clone with a count of one. The gene calls are TRBV5-6 and TRBJ2-3; D not resolved. The CDR3 is 12 amino acids. V gave up 5 bases and J gave up 4 bases, with 8 bases separating them. The germline CDR1 and CDR2 sequences are SGHDT and YYEEEE. Written as DNA, the CDR3 is TGTGCCAGCAGATCCTCCCCAGATACGCAGTATTTT. Translation: CASRSSPDTQYF. The full variable domain, with the rest looked up from reference TRBV5-6 and TRBJ2-3, is DAGVTQSPTHLIKTRGQQVTLRCSPKSGHDTVSWYQQALGQGPQFIFQYYEEEERQRGNFPDRFSGHQFPNYSSELNVNALLLGDSALYLCASRSSPDTQYFGPGTRLTVL.

The chain has TRBV6-5 and TRBJ1-2, with 7 bases matching TRBD1. Looked up from germline, CDR1 is MNHEY and CDR2 is SVGAGI. This CDR3 spans 14 amino acids. V gave up 2 bases and J gave up 4 bases; unmatched junction bases: 4. The CDR3 sequence: CASSYRQGPYGYTF. Written as DNA, the CDR3 is TGTGCCAGCAGTTACCGACAGGGACCCTATGGCTACACCTTC.

This clone was detected only a few times. The chain carries TRBV6-4 and TRBJ1-2; D gene unclear. Trimming took 0 bases from V and 7 from J, leaving 12 bases between them. Germline CDR1 reads MRHNA; CDR2 reads SNTAGT. This CDR3 has 14 amino acids. CDR3 amino acids: CASSDSEVGGGYTF. In DNA, the CDR3 is TGTGCCAGCAGTGACTCGGAAGTTGGAGGTGGCTACACCTTC.

This rearrangement joins TRBV6-5 to TRBJ1-2; a possible D gene is TRBD1 (6 bases). The germline V gene has CDR1 MNHEY and CDR2 SVGAGI. V lost 2 bases and J lost 6, with 19 bases in between. The CDR3 extends over 16 amino acids. The CDR3 loop reads CASSYEAGEYGDGYTF. CDR3 DNA: TGTGCCAGCAGTTACGAGGCAGGGGAATATGGAGATGGCTACACCTTC.

This chain joins TRBV3-1 (or the pseudogene TRBV3-2) and TRBJ1-6; D is uncertain. V was cut by 5 bases and J by 8 bases, with 13 bases left in between. The CDR3 length is 14 residues. Germline CDR1 and CDR2: LGHDT and YNNKEL (reference sequence). CDR3 coding DNA: TGTGCCAGCAGCGTCGTGCGGGGTGATTCACCCCTCCACTTT. Its translation: CASSVVRGDSPLHF.

This clone was observed once. This chain's CDR3 is CASSTWGGFEAFF. CDR3 coding DNA: TGTGCCAGCAGCACCTGGGGAGGGTTTGAAGCTTTCTTT. V and J are TRBV3-1 (or the pseudogene TRBV3-2) and TRBJ1-1; D not resolved. Trimming left V 5 bases short and J 7 bases short, with 14 bases between. In germline, CDR1 is LGHDT, CDR2 YNNKEL (reference sequence). The CDR3 has 13 residues.

The J gene is TRBJ1-3, the V gene TRBV6-6, with 8 bases aligning to TRBD1. Per germline, CDR1 MNHNY and CDR2 SVGAGI (reference sequence). The CDR3 has 14 residues. With 6 bases clipped from V and 4 bases from J, the junction kept 5 bases outside the gene matches. CDR3 protein: CASRLGTGGNTIYF. CDR3 nucleotide sequence: TGTGCCAGCAGACTCGGGACAGGCGGAAACACCATATATTTT.

The chain employs TRBV13 and TRBJ1-6; no reliable D call. The germline CDR1 and CDR2 sequences are PRHDT and FYEKMQ (reference sequence). The CDR3 has 13 residues. Trimming took off 4 bases at V and 5 bases at J, with 6 bases between the two ends. DNA for the CDR3: TGTGCCAGCAGCTACGGGAATAATTCACCCCTCCACTTT. Amino acids: CASSYGNNSPLHF. Together with reference TRBV13 and TRBJ1-6, the CDR3 gives the full variable domain: AAGVIQSPRHLIKEKRETATLKCYPIPRHDTVYWYQQGPGQDPQFLISFYEKMQSDKGSIPDRFSAQQFSDYHSELNMSSLELGDSALYFCASSYGNNSPLHFGNGTRLTVT.

With respect to this clone: Other DNA sequences from this sample encode an identical CDR3 as well. This chain connects TRBV19 to TRBJ2-7; 7 bases align to TRBD2. Trimming removed 9 bases from V and 0 bases from J; junction bases left unmatched: 5. The CDR3 loop spans 13 amino acids. CDR1 LNHDA and CDR2 SQIVND come from the germline V gene (reference sequence). CDR3: CASSAGPSYEQYF. The CDR3 nucleotides are TGTGCCAGCTCAGCGGGGCCCTCCTACGAGCAGTACTTC.

The chain recombines TRBV18 with TRBJ1-4; tentative D call: TRBD1 (6 bases). The germline V gene encodes CDR1 KGHSH and CDR2 LQKENI. The CDR3 runs 16 residues. Between the trimmed V and J ends, which lost 2 bases and 2 bases, there was a span of 12 bases. This chain's CDR3 is CASSPDLGQTNEKLFF. In DNA form, the CDR3 reads TGTGCCAGCTCACCAGACCTCGGACAGACTAATGAAAAACTGTTTTTT.

This chain connects TRBV6-1 to TRBJ1-1; D remains ambiguous. Germline lookup yields CDR1 MNHNS and CDR2 SASEGT. Trimming removed 0 bases from V and 0 bases from J, with 5 bases in between. The CDR3 covers 14 residues. The CDR3 loop is CASSEARVNTEAFF. For the CDR3, the DNA is TGTGCCAGCAGTGAAGCTAGAGTGAACACTGAAGCTTTCTTT.

V is TRBV10-3 and J is TRBJ2-7; possibly TRBD1 for D (6 bases). V was pared by 2 bases and J by 3 bases, with 14 bases between. Germline values: CDR1 ENHRY, CDR2 SYGVKD. This CDR3 is built from 15 residues. CDR3 nucleotides: TGTGCCATCAGTGAGCAACCTGGGACACTCTACGAGCAGTACTTC. Encoded protein: CAISEQPGTLYEQYF.

The gene calls are TRBV6-2 or TRBV6-3 and TRBJ1-1; a possible D gene is TRBD1 (6 bases). The CDR3 has 16 residues. V lost 6 bases to trimming and J lost 0 bases, with 17 bases between them. Germline V gene data show CDR1 as MNHEY and CDR2 as SVGEGT. The CDR3 nucleotides are TGTGCCAGCAGCTCAGGGGAGGGTTCATTGAACACTGAAGCTTTCTTT. It codes for CASSSGEGSLNTEAFF.

The V call is TRBV30, the J call TRBJ1-3, with D uncertain. This CDR3 contains 14 residues. Trimming shortened V by 3 bases and J by 2 bases, and 11 bases separated the two germline ends. The germline CDR1 and CDR2 sequences are GTSNPN and SVGIG (reference sequence). The CDR3 DNA follows: TGTGCCTGGAGACTGGATAGCACTGGAAACACCATATATTTT. Its protein is CAWRLDSTGNTIYF.

The rearrangement links TRBV7-9 to TRBJ1-3; unclear D gene. Germline V gene sequence: CDR1 SEHNR, CDR2 FQNEAQ (reference sequence). This CDR3 has 14 amino acids. The V and J ends lost 3 bases and 5 bases respectively, with 11 bases between them. CDR3 bases: TGTGCCAGCAGCTTGCCCGGGTCTCGAAACACCATATATTTT. It codes for CASSLPGSRNTIYF.

V and J are TRBV7-7 and TRBJ2-7, with 7 bases that match TRBD2. V trimming: 5 bases; J trimming: 3 bases; junction bases outside the gene matches: 10. The length of the CDR3 is 15 residues. From germline, CDR1 is SSHAT and CDR2 FNYEAQ (reference sequence). In DNA, the CDR3 is TGTGCCAGCAGCCTAGGACGGGGGGAGGGCTACGAGCAGTACTTC. Translating gives CASSLGRGEGYEQYF.

The chain is built from TRBV18 and TRBJ2-7; the match to TRBD1 covers 10 bases. J was trimmed by 4 bases and V by 4 bases; bases with no gene match: 4. The CDR3 is 14 amino acids. The germline gives CDR1 KGHSH, CDR2 LQKENI. The CDR3 nucleotides are TGTGCCAGCTCACGGTTGGGACAGGGGTACGAGCAGTACTTC. As protein: CASSRLGQGYEQYF.

The V call is TRBV4-1, the J call TRBJ1-5; the D is unclear. V was trimmed by 1 base and J by 9 bases, leaving 10 bases between them. The CDR3 totals 13 residues. CDR1 is MGHRA, CDR2 YSYEKL, per germline. CDR3 residues: CASSQGRAGPQHF. The CDR3 DNA reads TGCGCCAGCAGCCAAGGGAGGGCCGGGCCCCAGCATTTT.

The chain employs TRBV7-8 and TRBJ1-2; no firm D call. The V end was cut by 4 bases, the J end by 3 bases, with 9 bases between. Germline CDR1 is SGHVS and CDR2 is FQNEAQ. The length of the CDR3 is 13 residues. CDR3 region: CASSSDTHYGYTF. CDR3 DNA sequence: TGTGCCAGCAGCTCCGACACCCACTATGGCTACACCTTC. Drawing the rest from reference TRBV7-8 and TRBJ1-2, the complete variable domain is GAGVSQSPRYKVAKRGQDVALRCDPISGHVSLFWYQQALGQGPEFLTYFQNEAQLDKSGLPSDRFFAERPEGSVSTLKIQRTQQEDSAVYLCASSSDTHYGYTFGSGTRLTVV.

Comment on this clone: The junction shows a germline mismatch at one end, possibly a read error. The chain has TRBV19 and TRBJ1-2, with TRBD1 matching over 7 bases. Germline-derived CDR1 and CDR2 are LNHDA and SQIVND (reference sequence). CDR3 length equals 13 residues. CDR3 DNA: TGTGCCAGTGCCCTAAAAGGGACAGCGCTTCCCGCCTTC. Translation: CASALKGTALPAF. Combining the CDR3 with reference TRBV19 and TRBJ1-2 gives the whole variable domain DGGITQSPKYLFRKEGQNVTLSCEQNLNHDAMYWYRQDPGQGLRLIYYSQIVNDFQKGDIAEGYSVSREKKESFPLTVTSAQKNPTAFYLCASALKGTALPAFGSGTRLTVV.